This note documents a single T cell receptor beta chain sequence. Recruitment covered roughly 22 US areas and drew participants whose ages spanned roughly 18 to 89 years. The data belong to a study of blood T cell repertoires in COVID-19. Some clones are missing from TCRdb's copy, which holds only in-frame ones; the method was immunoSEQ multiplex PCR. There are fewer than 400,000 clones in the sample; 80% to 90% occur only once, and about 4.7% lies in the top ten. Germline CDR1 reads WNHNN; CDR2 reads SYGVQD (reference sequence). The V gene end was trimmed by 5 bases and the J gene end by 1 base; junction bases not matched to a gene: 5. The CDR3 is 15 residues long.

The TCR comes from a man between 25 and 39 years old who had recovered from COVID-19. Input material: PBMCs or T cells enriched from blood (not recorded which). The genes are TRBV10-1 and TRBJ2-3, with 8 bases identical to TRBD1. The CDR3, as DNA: TGCGCCAGCAGTAATCCGGGACAGGGCACAGATACGCAGTATTTT. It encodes CASSNPGQGTDTQYF.